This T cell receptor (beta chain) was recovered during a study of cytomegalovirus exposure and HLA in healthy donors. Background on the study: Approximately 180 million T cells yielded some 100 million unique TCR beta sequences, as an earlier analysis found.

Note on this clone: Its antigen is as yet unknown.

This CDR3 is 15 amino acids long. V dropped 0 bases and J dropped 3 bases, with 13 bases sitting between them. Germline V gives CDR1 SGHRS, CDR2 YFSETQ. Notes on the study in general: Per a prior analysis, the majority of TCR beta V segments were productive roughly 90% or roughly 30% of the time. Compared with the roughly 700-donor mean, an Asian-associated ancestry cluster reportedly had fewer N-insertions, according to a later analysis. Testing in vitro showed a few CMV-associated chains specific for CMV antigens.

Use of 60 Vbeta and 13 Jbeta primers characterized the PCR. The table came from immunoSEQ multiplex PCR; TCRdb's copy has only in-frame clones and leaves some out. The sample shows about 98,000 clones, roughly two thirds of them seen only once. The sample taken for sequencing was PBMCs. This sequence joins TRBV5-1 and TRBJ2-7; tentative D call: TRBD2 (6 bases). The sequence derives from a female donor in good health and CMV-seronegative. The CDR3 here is CASSLEAGSHYEQYF. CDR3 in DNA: TGCGCCAGCAGCTTGGAGGCGGGATCCCACTACGAGCAGTACTTC. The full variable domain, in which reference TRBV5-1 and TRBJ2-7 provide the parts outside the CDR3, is KAGVTQTPRYLIKTRGQQVTLSCSPISGHRSVSWYQQTPGQGLQFLFEYFSETQRNKGNFPGRFSGRQFSNSRSEMNVSTLELGDSALYLCASSLEAGSHYEQYFGPGTRLTVT.